This passage covers 6 T cell receptor beta chains from one sample sequenced in a study of shared T cell receptors in the human thymus. TCRdb's copy holds only in-frame clones and misses some; the assay was immunoSEQ multiplex PCR. The profile shows approximately 760,000 clones, roughly 88% of them singletons. These data were also reused for a study on human thymus T cells.

The sequencing sample was made of thymocytes. The origin of the receptors is a girl under two years old with a congenital heart defect.

CDR3 sequence (DNA): TGTGCCAGCAGTTTTAGACAGGACAACACTGAAGCTTTCTTT. Translating gives CASSFRQDNTEAFF. The rearrangement uses TRBV27 and TRBJ1-1; D is perhaps TRBD1 (6 bases). Germline V gene lookup returns CDR1 MNHEY and CDR2 SMNVEV (reference sequence). The ends were cut back, 3 bases at V and 2 bases at J, with 10 bases in the middle. The CDR3 contains 14 residues.

The gene calls are TRBV10-3 and TRBJ1-1, with D unresolved. In germline, CDR1 is ENHRY, CDR2 SYGVKD. The ends were cut back, 4 bases at V and 0 bases at J, with 15 bases in the middle. The CDR3 spans 16 residues. This CDR3 reads CAISGSGYTMNTEAFF. Written as DNA, the CDR3 is TGTGCCATCAGTGGATCCGGGTACACCATGAACACTGAAGCTTTCTTT.

Only one count was recorded for this clone. The chain employs TRBV11-2 and TRBJ2-7; tentatively, D is TRBD1 (6 bases). The germline gives CDR1 SGHAT, CDR2 FQNNGV. This CDR3 contains 16 residues. Trimming pared 5 bases from V and 4 bases from J, leaving 21 bases between. In DNA, the CDR3 is TGTGCCAGCAGCCCAACTCAGGGGATTAGCGTATACGAGCAGTACTTC. This codes for CASSPTQGISVYEQYF. Full variable domain (missing parts from reference TRBV11-2 and TRBJ2-7): EAGVAQSPRYKIIEKRQSVAFWCNPISGHATLYWYQQILGQGPKLLIQFQNNGVVDDSQLPKDRFSAERLKGVDSTLKIQPAKLEDSAVYLCASSPTQGISVYEQYFGPGTRLTVT.

This clone was detected a few times. J is TRBJ1-5 and V is TRBV7-5; the D call TRBD1 from the table was never checked on the DNA. TRBV7-5 is classified as a pseudogene. The CDR3 totals 15 residues. Here the CDR3 DNA reads TGTGCCAGAAGCTACCCTTCAGGGGATGATCAGCCCCAGCATTTT. Residues: CARSYPSGDDQPQHF.

This rearrangement joins TRBV28 to TRBJ1-5; TRBD1 matches at 10 bases. The CDR3 covers 20 residues. Germline V gene sequence: CDR1 MDHEN, CDR2 SYDVKM. V lost 6 bases to trimming and J lost 0 bases; unmatched junction nucleotides: 17. The DNA of the CDR3 is TGTGCCAGCAGCACACAGCGGGACAGGGGACTCCTTTATAGCAATCAGCCCCAGCATTTT. Amino acids: CASSTQRDRGLLYSNQPQHF.

The rearrangement uses TRBV5-1 and TRBJ1-4, with 12 nucleotides matching TRBD1. Trimming removed 4 bases from V and 4 bases from J; junction bases left unmatched: 20. Germline lookup yields CDR1 SGHRS and CDR2 YFSETQ. The CDR3 loop spans 21 amino acids. CDR3 DNA sequence: TGCGCCAGCAGCCCGGCCTACCGGGACAGGGGGCTGAAAGGCTATAATGAAAAACTGTTTTTT. Translated: CASSPAYRDRGLKGYNEKLFF.